The next 23 T cell receptor beta chains were all read from a single sample in a study of cytomegalovirus exposure and HLA in healthy donors. With 60 Vbeta and 13 Jbeta primers, the PCR was carried out. The repertoire was sequenced with immunoSEQ multiplex PCR; TCRdb's copy has only in-frame clones and lacks some. This specimen shows 120,000 to 150,000 clones; the ten leading clones hold less than 3.5%. Sequenced input: PBMCs. These receptors were taken from a man in his forties in good health and CMV-seronegative.

The chain recombines TRBV11-1 with TRBJ1-1; 7 bases match TRBD1. Germline-derived CDR1 and CDR2 are SGHAT and FQDESV (reference sequence). J lost 5 bases, V lost 4 bases, and 7 bases had no gene match. This CDR3 spans 14 amino acids. CDR3: CASSSTGAGTEAFF. The CDR3 region has the DNA TGTGCCAGCAGCTCCACAGGGGCCGGGACTGAAGCTTTCTTT.

The gene calls are TRBV6-5 and TRBJ2-5; D unresolved. Judging by the DNA end, TRBJ2-7 fits better; the J call may be wrong. Germline values: CDR1 MNHEY, CDR2 SVGAGI. This CDR3 spans 13 amino acids. The CDR3 spells CASSLRDSYEQYF. CDR3 sequence (DNA): TGTGCCAGCAGTTTACGTGACTCCTACGAGCAGTACTTC.

V and J are TRBV5-1 and TRBJ2-7; 9 bases are a match to TRBD1. Trimming removed 4 bases from V and 3 bases from J; junction bases left unmatched: 8. The CDR3 spans 15 residues. Germline assignment: CDR1 SGHRS and CDR2 YFSETQ. The chain's CDR3 is CASSPGGQGLYEQYF. DNA for the CDR3: TGCGCCAGCAGCCCTGGAGGACAGGGGCTCTACGAGCAGTACTTC.

The chain employs TRBV5-6 and TRBJ2-7, with 10 nucleotides matching TRBD2. The germline V gene encodes CDR1 SGHDT and CDR2 YYEEEE. With V trimmed by 4 bases and J by 6 bases, 16 bases remained unmatched. The CDR3 has 17 amino acids. CDR3 sequence (DNA): TGTGCCAGCAGCCGGGACAGCCCGGGACTAGCGCCCCTCGAGCAGTACTTC. Translation gives CASSRDSPGLAPLEQYF.

V is TRBV5-4 and J is TRBJ2-2, with TRBD2 matching over 11 bases. The germline gives CDR1 SGHNT, CDR2 YYREEE (reference sequence). V dropped 1 base and J dropped 0; count of bases not matched to a gene: 8. This CDR3 region has 19 residues. CDR3 in amino acids: CASSLFSPSGGTNTGELFF. For the CDR3, the DNA is TGTGCCAGCAGCTTGTTTTCCCCTAGCGGGGGGACGAACACCGGGGAGCTGTTTTTT.

The rearrangement uses TRBV19 and TRBJ1-2, with TRBD1 as a possible D gene (5 bases). Germline CDR1 is LNHDA and CDR2 is SQIVND (reference sequence). The CDR3 spans 14 residues. V was cut by 3 bases and J by 0 bases, with 8 bases left in between. The CDR3 is CASSILQANYGYTF. The CDR3 region has the DNA TGTGCCAGTAGTATTTTACAGGCTAACTATGGCTACACCTTC.

The rearrangement links TRBV5-6 to TRBJ2-7; 7 bases agree with TRBD2. The CDR3 runs to 14 residues. Germline V CDR1 and CDR2: SGHDT, YYEEEE. J gave up 7 bases and V 0 bases, and 7 bases lay outside the gene matches. This CDR3 is CASSLVAGVKEQYF. CDR3 in DNA: TGTGCCAGCAGCTTGGTTGCGGGGGTCAAGGAGCAGTACTTC.

The chain employs TRBV18 and TRBJ1-5, with D hard to call. The germline V and J ends were trimmed by 6 bases and 0 bases, with 9 bases remaining between them. Germline assignment: CDR1 KGHSH and CDR2 LQKENI. The CDR3 spans 14 residues. The CDR3 loop is CASSEGYSNQPQHF. CDR3 bases: TGTGCCAGCTCCGAGGGCTATAGCAATCAGCCCCAGCATTTT.

The chain joins TRBV7-9 to TRBJ2-5, with 7 bases identical to TRBD2. The CDR3 consists of 14 residues. Losses at the gene ends were 0 bases for V and 5 bases for J; bases not matched to a gene: 3. Germline V CDR1 and CDR2: SEHNR, FQNEAQ (reference sequence). The DNA of the CDR3 is TGTGCCAGCAGCTTAGCGTTCGGGGGGGAGACCCAGTACTTC. It specifies CASSLAFGGETQYF.

The chain carries TRBV4-2 and TRBJ1-4; tentative D call: TRBD1 (5 bases). The CDR3 is made up of 14 amino acids. The germline V gene encodes CDR1 LGHNA and CDR2 YNFKEQ. Trimming stripped 4 bases from V and 4 bases from J, with 10 bases between. The CDR3 DNA reads TGTGCCAGCAGCCCGACAGCAATTAATGAAAAACTGTTTTTT. Translated: CASSPTAINEKLFF.

This chain uses TRBV6-6 with TRBJ1-2; 10 bases fit TRBD1. The V gene end was trimmed by 0 bases and the J gene end by 6 bases; junction bases not matched to a gene: 4. The CDR3 consists of 15 residues. Germline V gives CDR1 MNHNY, CDR2 SVGAGI (reference sequence). This CDR3 reads CASSYSDRGGDGYTF. The CDR3 DNA is TGTGCCAGCAGTTACTCGGACAGGGGGGGAGATGGCTACACCTTC.

V usage is TRBV6-5 and J usage is TRBJ1-2, with TRBD1 identical over 8 bases. V lost 0 bases to trimming and J lost 4 bases; unmatched junction nucleotides: 1. Germline assignment: CDR1 MNHEY and CDR2 SVGAGI. The CDR3 length is 14 residues. The CDR3: CASSYSDRGYGYTF. The CDR3 bases are TGTGCCAGCAGTTACTCAGACAGGGGCTATGGCTACACCTTC.

The chain combines TRBV7-6 with TRBJ2-5, with 13 bases matching TRBD2. The CDR3 length is 18 residues. CDR1 and CDR2 (germline): SGHVS, FNYEAQ. The V and J ends lost 0 bases and 2 bases, in that order; junction bases with no gene match: 6. CDR3 sequence (DNA): TGTGCCAGCAGCTTAGCCACTAGCGGGGGGGCGAGTCAAGAGACCCAGTACTTC. As protein: CASSLATSGGASQETQYF.

This rearrangement joins TRBV10-3 to TRBJ1-5; TRBD1 matches 9 bases. The CDR3 extends over 15 amino acids. The V gene end was trimmed by 9 bases and the J gene end by 3 bases; junction bases not matched to a gene: 9. Germline V gene data show CDR1 as ENHRY and CDR2 as SYGVKD. The CDR3 DNA sequence: TGTGCCATTCAACCCGGGACAGGGTACAATCAGCCCCAGCATTTT. This gives the protein CAIQPGTGYNQPQHF.

The chain links TRBV2 to TRBJ1-5; perhaps TRBD1 as D (6 bases). The CDR3 spans 15 residues. CDR1 and CDR2 from the germline V gene are SNHLY and FYNNEI. The ends were cut back, 4 bases at V and 1 base at J, with 11 bases in the middle. CDR3 nucleotides: TGTGCCAGCAGTGCCTCAGGACAGAGCAATCAGCCCCAGCATTTT. This encodes CASSASGQSNQPQHF.

The V gene is TRBV9, the J gene TRBJ2-7, with D perhaps TRBD2 (6 bases). The CDR3 sequence is 14 residues long. V lost 0 bases to trimming and J lost 3 bases, with 10 bases between them. Germline CDR1 and CDR2: SGDLS and YYNGEE. CDR3: CASSVGLANYEQYF. The DNA of the CDR3 is TGTGCCAGCAGCGTAGGCCTAGCGAACTACGAGCAGTACTTC.

This chain uses TRBV10-3 with TRBJ1-5; D might be TRBD1 (5 bases). The germline V gene has CDR1 ENHRY and CDR2 SYGVKD. Between the trimmed V and J ends, which lost 10 bases and 0 bases, there was a span of 7 bases. The CDR3 has 12 amino acids. The CDR3, as DNA: TGTGCCACCGGGGGTAGCAATCAGCCCCAGCATTTT. This codes for CATGGSNQPQHF.

As DNA, the CDR3 is TGTGCCAGCAGTTTAAGCAGGGGGATTACTAACTATGGCTACACCTTC. Translation gives CASSLSRGITNYGYTF. The gene calls are TRBV27 and TRBJ1-2, with 7 positions matching TRBD1. V lost 2 bases and J lost 0; bases outside the gene matches: 6. From germline, CDR1 is MNHEY and CDR2 SMNVEV (reference sequence). The CDR3 is 16 amino acids.

The rearrangement links TRBV28 to TRBJ1-4; weak D call: TRBD1 (5 bases). Germline CDR1 and CDR2: MDHEN and SYDVKM. V was pared by 6 bases and J by 3 bases, with 8 bases between. CDR3 length: 13 residues. This chain's CDR3 is CASSRQSNEKLFF. CDR3 DNA: TGTGCCAGCAGCCGACAGTCTAATGAAAAACTGTTTTTT.

V is TRBV7-8 and J is TRBJ2-5; the match to TRBD1 covers 7 bases. V lost 4 bases, J lost 4 bases, and 15 bases stayed unmatched. The CDR3 totals 17 residues. CDR1 and CDR2 (germline): SGHVS, FQNEAQ. The CDR3 DNA follows: TGTGCCAGCAGCTCTAGGGCCCTAGACAGGGTGGGAGAGACCCAGTACTTC. Its protein is CASSSRALDRVGETQYF.

V usage is TRBV6-1 and J usage is TRBJ1-5; D ambiguous. CDR1 is MNHNS and CDR2 is SASEGT in the germline V gene. Between the trimmed V and J ends, which lost 0 bases and 4 bases, there was a span of 10 bases. There are 15 residues in the CDR3. The CDR3 here is CASSEAVARNQPQHF. CDR3 nucleotide sequence: TGTGCCAGCAGTGAAGCGGTTGCGCGGAATCAGCCCCAGCATTTT.

The J gene is TRBJ1-3, the V gene TRBV5-5; 7 bases fit TRBD1. V was pared by 7 bases and J by 0 bases, with 4 bases of the junction left unmatched. Per germline, CDR1 SGHKS and CDR2 YYEKEE (reference sequence). The CDR3 totals 14 residues. The CDR3 sequence is CASWGQYSGNTIYF. In nucleotides, the CDR3 is TGTGCCAGCTGGGGACAGTACTCTGGAAACACCATATATTTT. Full variable domain (rest looked up from reference TRBV5-5 and TRBJ1-3): DAGVTQSPTHLIKTRGQQVTLRCSPISGHKSVSWYQQVLGQGPQFIFQYYEKEERGRGNFPDRFSARQFPNYSSELNVNALLLGDSALYLCASWGQYSGNTIYFGEGSWLTVV.

This rearrangement joins TRBV28 to TRBJ2-3; D is possibly TRBD2 (6 bases). Trimming cost V 6 bases and J 0 bases, with 13 bases left between them. There are 15 residues in the CDR3. Per the germline V gene, CDR1 is MDHEN and CDR2 is SYDVKM. The CDR3 protein is CASREGPSSTDTQYF. The CDR3 nucleotides read TGTGCCAGCAGGGAGGGACCGTCGAGCACAGATACGCAGTATTTT.